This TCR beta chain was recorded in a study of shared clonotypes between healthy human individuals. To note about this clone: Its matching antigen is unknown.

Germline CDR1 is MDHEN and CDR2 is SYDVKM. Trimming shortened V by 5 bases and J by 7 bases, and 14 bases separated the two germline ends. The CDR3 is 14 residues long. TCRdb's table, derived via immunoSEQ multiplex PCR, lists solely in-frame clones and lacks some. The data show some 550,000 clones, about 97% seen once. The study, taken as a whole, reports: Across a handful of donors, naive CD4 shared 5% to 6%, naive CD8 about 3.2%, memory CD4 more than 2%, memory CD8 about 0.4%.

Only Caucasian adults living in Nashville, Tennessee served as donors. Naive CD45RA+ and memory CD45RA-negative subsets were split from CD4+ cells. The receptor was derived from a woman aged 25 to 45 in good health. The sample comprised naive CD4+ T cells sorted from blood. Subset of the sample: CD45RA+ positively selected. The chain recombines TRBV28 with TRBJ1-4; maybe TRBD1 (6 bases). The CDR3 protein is CASSPGQILEKLFF. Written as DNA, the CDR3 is TGTGCCAGCAGTCCTGGACAGATTCTTGAAAAACTGTTTTTT.